The 14 T cell receptor beta chains below come from one sample, sequenced in a study of blood T cell repertoires in COVID-19. The method was immunoSEQ multiplex PCR; TCRdb's version includes in-frame clones alone and lacks a portion of them. The table lists about 470,000 clones, roughly 87% of them singletons. The specimen was PBMCs or T cells enriched from blood (not recorded which). The receptors come from a woman younger than 35 who had recovered from COVID-19.

The chain couples TRBV6-5 to TRBJ1-2, with a weak D call TRBD1 (6 bases). Germline CDR1 and CDR2: MNHEY and SVGAGI. The V end lost 4 bases, the J end lost 7 bases, and 16 bases lay between the germline ends. CDR3 size: 14 residues. CDR3 sequence (DNA): TGTGCCAGCAGTTCTTGGGACAAAAACCCTGGCTACACCTTC. Protein product: CASSSWDKNPGYTF.

The gene calls are TRBV27 and TRBJ1-5, with D uncertain. The germline V gene has CDR1 MNHEY and CDR2 SMNVEV (reference sequence). V was clipped by 3 bases and J by 1 base, with 4 bases between them. This CDR3 is built from 13 residues. Here the CDR3 reads CASSFASNQPQHF. The CDR3 bases are TGTGCCAGCAGTTTCGCGAGCAATCAGCCCCAGCATTTT.

This rearrangement joins TRBV6-5 to TRBJ2-3; TRBD2 is a possible D gene (6 bases). Trimming removed 0 bases from V and 0 bases from J, with 10 bases in between. The CDR3 totals 16 residues. CDR1 and CDR2 (germline): MNHEY, SVGAGI. The CDR3 DNA follows: TGTGCCAGCAGTTACTCGCTAGGGACTAGCACAGATACGCAGTATTTT. This codes for CASSYSLGTSTDTQYF.

CDR3 region: CASSGLVGGEGTEAFF. CDR3 DNA: TGTGCCAGCAGTGGCCTAGTGGGGGGGGAGGGGACTGAAGCTTTCTTT. The chain employs TRBV6-1 and TRBJ1-1, with TRBD1 as a possible D gene (5 bases). The V and J ends lost 4 bases and 5 bases respectively, with 20 bases between them. There are 16 residues in the CDR3. CDR1 is MNHNS and CDR2 is SASEGT in the germline V gene.

The chain is built from TRBV5-1 and TRBJ2-5; 7 nucleotides line up with TRBD1. CDR1 and CDR2 from the germline V gene are SGHRS and YFSETQ. V gave up 0 bases and J gave up 5 bases; unmatched junction bases: 10. CDR3 length: 16 residues. The CDR3 DNA reads TGCGCCAGCAGCTTGGAGGTAATAGGGGGCGAGGAGACCCAGTACTTC. Residues: CASSLEVIGGEETQYF.

There are a few counts of this clone. The rearrangement links TRBV4-1 to TRBJ1-2, with D unclear. There are 15 residues in the CDR3. Germline V gene lookup returns CDR1 MGHRA and CDR2 YSYEKL. V was shortened by 0 bases and J by 7 bases, with 15 bases between the two germline ends. DNA for the CDR3: TGCGCCAGCAGCCAAGATCAGAGTGAGACATCTGGCTACACCTTC. It encodes CASSQDQSETSGYTF.

The CDR3, as DNA: TGTGCCAGTAGTGGGGAGGGGGACGGTGGCAATCAGCCCCAGCATTTT. Amino acid sequence: CASSGEGDGGNQPQHF. The chain uses TRBV19 and TRBJ1-5; D is perhaps TRBD1 (6 bases). Trimming shortened V by 5 bases and J by 2 bases, and 16 bases separated the two germline ends. In germline, CDR1 is LNHDA, CDR2 SQIVND (reference sequence). The CDR3 loop spans 16 amino acids. Full variable domain (missing parts from reference TRBV19 and TRBJ1-5): DGGITQSPKYLFRKEGQNVTLSCEQNLNHDAMYWYRQDPGQGLRLIYYSQIVNDFQKGDIAEGYSVSREKKESFPLTVTSAQKNPTAFYLCASSGEGDGGNQPQHFGDGTRLSIL.

DNA of the CDR3: TGTGCCAGCTCCGGGACAGTCGATACCGGGGAGCTGTTTTTT. It yields the protein CASSGTVDTGELFF. The chain employs TRBV11-2 and TRBJ2-2, with 7 bases matching TRBD1. Germline assignment: CDR1 SGHAT and CDR2 FQNNGV. The CDR3 totals 14 residues. Germline trimming cut 8 bases from V and 5 bases from J; bases unmatched to any gene: 8.

The chain joins TRBV11-3 to TRBJ2-1, with 10 bases lining up with TRBD1. CDR3 length: 15 residues. After removal of 2 bases from V and 7 bases from J, the junction contained 5 bases not matched to a gene. From germline, CDR1 is SGHNT and CDR2 YENEEA. The CDR3 DNA reads as TGTGCCAGCAGCTTAAGCGGGACAGGGGAAAATGAGCAGTTCTTC. It specifies CASSLSGTGENEQFF.

This clone was found a few times. The chain joins TRBV9 to TRBJ1-4; tentative D call: TRBD1 (6 bases). Trimming cost V 0 bases and J 3 bases, with 12 bases left between them. The germline CDR1 and CDR2 sequences are SGDLS and YYNGEE. The CDR3 covers 16 residues. The CDR3 loop reads CASSVGRGAANEKLFF. The CDR3 region has the DNA TGTGCCAGCAGCGTAGGCAGGGGCGCGGCTAATGAAAAACTGTTTTTT.

The chain employs TRBV9 and TRBJ1-2; D might be TRBD1 (6 bases). The CDR3 is 13 residues long. Deletions cut 2 bases from V and 2 bases from J, with 7 bases between. Germline lookup yields CDR1 SGDLS and CDR2 YYNGEE. The CDR3 bases are TGTGCCAGCAGCGTTACAGGGAACTATGGCTACACCTTC. Protein product: CASSVTGNYGYTF.

V usage is TRBV2 and J usage is TRBJ1-3; D gene ambiguous. The CDR3 runs to 15 residues. Germline lookup yields CDR1 SNHLY and CDR2 FYNNEI. V shed 6 bases and J shed 0 bases, with 12 bases lying between them. The CDR3 loop is CASRALLNSGNTIYF. As DNA, the CDR3 is TGTGCCAGCAGGGCTCTCCTCAACTCTGGAAACACCATATATTTT.

V usage is TRBV5-1 and J usage is TRBJ1-1; 7 nucleotides align to TRBD1. Germline lookup yields CDR1 SGHRS and CDR2 YFSETQ. V lost 0 bases and J lost 5; bases outside the gene matches: 4. The CDR3 totals 14 residues. The CDR3 DNA is TGCGCCAGCAGCTTGGCCTCAGGGGGGACTGAAGCTTTCTTT. This gives the protein CASSLASGGTEAFF.

The chain joins TRBV4-1 to TRBJ1-1; a possible D gene is TRBD1 (5 bases). CDR3 size: 16 residues. The germline gives CDR1 MGHRA, CDR2 YSYEKL. Trimming cost V 0 bases and J 4 bases, with 15 bases left between them. The CDR3 loop reads CASSQDKRGRATEAFF. CDR3 bases: TGCGCCAGCAGCCAAGATAAAAGGGGAAGGGCCACTGAAGCTTTCTTT.